The source of this T cell receptor (beta chain) is a study of cytomegalovirus exposure and HLA in healthy donors (dated by TCRdb to 2015 to 2018). As for the study more broadly: According to a later analysis, the approximately 130 validation repertoires were produced on the same platform as the roughly 600 repertoires of the first cohort. In addition to the first cohort of around 670 subjects, a separate validation cohort of 120 different subjects was used. The study aimed to test whether signatures of past pathogen exposure could be identified by cataloging public T cell receptors. To predict cytomegalovirus infection status, the study brought together high-throughput TCR immunosequencing, statistical association of individual TCRs with disease status, and machine learning.

Here is what the overall study found, with its caveats: In both the original and validation cohorts, the classifier was reported to diagnose cytomegalovirus status with high specificity and sensitivity. A later analysis found that TCRs clustered in the first cohort also tended to co-occur in the 100 to 150 validation repertoires, with approximately 94% of cluster scores above 0. The authors suggested that the approach could potentially be generalized to other disease states and immunological phenotypes. A later analysis lacked HLA typing for the validation cohort, so it scored co-occurrence in that cohort across all 110 or so repertoires. The study listed approximately 150 TCR beta chains as associated with cytomegalovirus. In vitro tests confirmed that three of the cytomegalovirus-associated TCR beta chains recognize cytomegalovirus antigens. Across donors, most TCR sequences were observed very rarely, whereas some public TCRs were present in many individuals.

From its cysteine to its phenylalanine, the CDR3 spans 14 amino acids. Only the CDR3 part of the read is kept: 42 bases, read in frame from the first base. Trimming removed 2 bases from V and 6 bases from J; the gene matches leave 4 bases unexplained. From a lookup of the germline V gene (reference sequence), CDR1 and CDR2 are GTSNPN and SVGIG. The donors were included in the validation cohort of roughly 120 subjects, a group kept apart from the roughly 610-subject first cohort. Comment on this clone: It lacks a known antigen. Base qualities are not provided; no much larger clone lies one nucleotide away.

Preparation of the library involved the immunoSEQ multiplex PCR assay. Turning to the authors' computational methods: A statistical classification framework was built to diagnose cytomegalovirus status from the catalog of TCR beta chain sequences. Sourced from immuneACCESS, this table was stored by TCRdb with only in-frame sequences that have V and J called. A share of the clones is absent; for the studies checked, an unresolved V gene accounts for under half, and the remainder has no known explanation. V, J and clone size derive from that table, while D and trimming were established from the DNA sequence. This sample gives 52,000 or so clones in total; about 88% of them show up just once. The ten largest clones take up more than 14% of the sample.

The chain joins TRBV30 to TRBJ1-5, with TRBD1 identical over 10 junction bases. The sequencing input was PBMCs. This TCR was recovered from a woman aged 18-29 years in good health and CMV-seronegative. The CDR3 reads as follows: CAWSRTGGGQPQHF. Here is the DNA: TGTGCCTGGAGTCGGACAGGGGGAGGTCAGCCCCAGCATTTT.